This TCR beta chain was sequenced in a study of blood T cell repertoires in COVID-19. The table came from immunoSEQ multiplex PCR; TCRdb's copy has only in-frame clones and leaves some out. The table records some 180,000 clones, more than 80% of them present only once. The V segment lost 5 bases and the J segment 1 base; nucleotides outside the gene matches: 7. The CDR3 spans 16 residues. CDR1 and CDR2 (germline): MNHEY, SVGEGT. Sequenced material: peripheral blood. This TCR came from a man aged 45-65 years with acute or convalescent COVID-19. The chain has TRBV6-2 or TRBV6-3 and TRBJ2-2, with 7 nucleotides matching TRBD1. CDR3 loop: CASSPVGDRNTGELFF. CDR3 in DNA: TGTGCCAGCAGTCCAGTAGGGGACAGGAACACCGGGGAGCTGTTTTTT.